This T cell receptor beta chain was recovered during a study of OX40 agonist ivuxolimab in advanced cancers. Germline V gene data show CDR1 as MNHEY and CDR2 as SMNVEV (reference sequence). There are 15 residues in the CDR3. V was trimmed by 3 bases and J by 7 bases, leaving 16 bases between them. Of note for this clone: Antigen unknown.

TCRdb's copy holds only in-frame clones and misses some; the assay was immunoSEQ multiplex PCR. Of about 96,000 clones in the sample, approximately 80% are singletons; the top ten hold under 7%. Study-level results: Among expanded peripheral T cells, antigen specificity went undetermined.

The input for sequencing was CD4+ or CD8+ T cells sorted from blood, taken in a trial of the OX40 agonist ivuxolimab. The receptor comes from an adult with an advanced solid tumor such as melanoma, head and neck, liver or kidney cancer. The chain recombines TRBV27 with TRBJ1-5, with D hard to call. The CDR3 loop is CASSFSGLLGQPQHF. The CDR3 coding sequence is TGTGCCAGCAGTTTTAGTGGCCTTTTGGGACAGCCCCAGCATTTT.